These 15 T cell receptor beta chains originate from one sample sequenced in a study of blood T cell repertoires in COVID-19. Repertoires were generated with immunoSEQ multiplex PCR, while TCRdb's copy carries only in-frame clones and drops some. The sample consists of some 200,000 clones, 75% to 85% of them appearing once. The specimen was peripheral blood. These receptor sequences come from a woman between 35 and 50 years old who had recovered from COVID-19.

This rearrangement joins TRBV29-1 to TRBJ1-1; 7 nucleotides align to TRBD1. J lost 4 bases, V lost 6 bases, and 11 bases had no gene match. In germline, CDR1 is SQVTM, CDR2 ANQGSEA. The CDR3 length is 14 residues. CDR3 nucleotides: TGCAGCGTCGTAACACAGGGGTTGGGCACTGAAGCTTTCTTT. Protein: CSVVTQGLGTEAFF.

Worth noting for this clone: A much larger clone differs by one base, so this may be a read error. The chain links TRBV19 to TRBJ1-1; D is unresolved. CDR1 and CDR2 (germline): LNHDA, SQIVND (reference sequence). CDR3 length: 11 amino acids. V was clipped by 9 bases and J by 1 base, with 6 bases between them. DNA of the CDR3: TGTGCCAGCAGACAGAACACTGAAGCTTTCTTT. Translated: CASRQNTEAFF. Full variable domain (remainder filled in from reference TRBV19 and TRBJ1-1): DGGITQSPKYLFRKEGQNVTLSCEQNLNHDAMYWYRQDPGQGLRLIYYSQIVNDFQKGDIAEGYSVSREKKESFPLTVTSAQKNPTAFYLCASRQNTEAFFGQGTRLTVV.

The sample holds one count of this clone. The chain carries TRBV30 and TRBJ1-4; weak D call: TRBD1 (5 bases). Trimming pared 0 bases from V and 8 bases from J, leaving 19 bases between. Germline-derived CDR1 and CDR2 are GTSNPN and SVGIG (reference sequence). The length of the CDR3 is 16 residues. CDR3: CAWSVRTTLLGEKLFF. In nucleotides, the CDR3 is TGTGCCTGGAGTGTCCGGACAACCCTTCTGGGCGAAAAACTGTTTTTT.

The V gene is TRBV5-1, the J gene TRBJ2-7; 8 nucleotides line up with TRBD1. The CDR3 runs 14 residues. Germline V gene lookup returns CDR1 SGHRS and CDR2 YFSETQ. The V segment lost 4 bases and the J segment 2 bases; nucleotides outside the gene matches: 5. DNA for the CDR3: TGCGCCAGCAGCCCGGCGGACAGGGCCTACGAGCAGTACTTC. It encodes CASSPADRAYEQYF. Full variable domain (outside the CDR3, taken from reference TRBV5-1 and TRBJ2-7): KAGVTQTPRYLIKTRGQQVTLSCSPISGHRSVSWYQQTPGQGLQFLFEYFSETQRNKGNFPGRFSGRQFSNSRSEMNVSTLELGDSALYLCASSPADRAYEQYFGPGTRLTVT.

V usage is TRBV19 and J usage is TRBJ2-5; 9 bases agree with TRBD1. CDR1 LNHDA and CDR2 SQIVND come from the germline V gene (reference sequence). With 4 bases clipped from V and 4 bases from J, the junction kept 4 bases outside the gene matches. The CDR3 is 14 amino acids. Written as DNA, the CDR3 is TGTGCCAGTAGTACGACAGGGGGAAGAGAGACCCAGTACTTC. It encodes CASSTTGGRETQYF.

The V gene is TRBV19, the J gene TRBJ2-1; 12 bases match TRBD2. V dropped 4 bases and J dropped 1; count of bases not matched to a gene: 2. The V gene's germline CDR1 is LNHDA and CDR2 SQIVND (reference sequence). CDR3 length: 16 residues. The CDR3 reads CASSRLAGVSYNEQFF. DNA for the CDR3: TGTGCCAGTAGTAGACTAGCGGGGGTGTCCTACAATGAGCAGTTCTTC.

The gene calls are TRBV5-1 and TRBJ1-2, with TRBD1 matching 7 bases. This CDR3 has 15 amino acids. The trim removed 0 bases at V and 9 bases at J, leaving 11 bases unmatched. Germline V gene sequence: CDR1 SGHRS, CDR2 YFSETQ. The CDR3 nucleotides read TGCGCCAGCAGCTTGGCTGTGGACAGGTACGGGAGCTACACCTTC. Its protein product is CASSLAVDRYGSYTF.

The chain carries TRBV4-1 and TRBJ2-7, with D perhaps TRBD2 (6 bases). The V end was cut by 1 base, the J end by 2 bases, with 9 bases between. Germline CDR1 reads MGHRA; CDR2 reads YSYEKL. The CDR3 totals 14 residues. CDR3 amino acids: CASSQGDSAYEQYF. CDR3 DNA: TGCGCCAGCAGCCAAGGGGACTCAGCCTACGAGCAGTACTTC.

This clone came up once. The V gene is TRBV5-5, the J gene TRBJ1-1, with 10 bases identical to TRBD1. V was pared by 4 bases and J by 7 bases, with 16 bases of the junction left unmatched. The CDR3 contains 17 residues. CDR1 and CDR2 (germline): SGHKS, YYEKEE (reference sequence). CDR3 sequence (DNA): TGTGCCAGCAGCATCCGGGACAGGGGAGACTCAAGGGTTGAAGCTTTCTTT. Protein sequence: CASSIRDRGDSRVEAFF.

V gene TRBV6-5 combines with J gene TRBJ2-1, with 7 bases fitting TRBD2. V trimming: 2 bases; J trimming: 8 bases; junction bases outside the gene matches: 9. The CDR3 sequence is 15 residues long. The germline CDR1 and CDR2 sequences are MNHEY and SVGAGI. The CDR3 loop is CASSYETGTTYEQFF. In DNA, the CDR3 is TGTGCCAGCAGTTACGAGACCGGGACTACATATGAGCAGTTCTTC.

The genes are TRBV19 and TRBJ2-5; tentatively, D is TRBD1 (5 bases). Per germline, CDR1 LNHDA and CDR2 SQIVND (reference sequence). The CDR3 is 15 residues long. V was shortened by 5 bases and J by 2 bases, with 15 bases between the two germline ends. The CDR3: CASSAADRIQETQYF. The CDR3 DNA reads TGTGCCAGTAGTGCTGCCGACAGAATTCAAGAGACCCAGTACTTC.

This clone was detected ten times or more. The rearrangement joins TRBV29-1 to TRBJ1-4; D is perhaps TRBD1 (5 bases). Germline assignment: CDR1 SQVTM and CDR2 ANQGSEA. CDR3 length equals 13 residues. Trimming removed 4 bases at V and 7 bases at J, with 13 bases between. The CDR3, as DNA: TGCAGCGTTGTGTCCCTGGGGGGTGAAAAACTGTTTTTT. Amino acids: CSVVSLGGEKLFF.

Only one count was recorded for this clone. V gene TRBV5-1 combines with J gene TRBJ2-1; D remains unclear. The CDR3 runs 15 residues. V gave up 0 bases and J gave up 2 bases, with 9 bases separating them. From germline, CDR1 is SGHRS and CDR2 YFSETQ. The CDR3: CASSLVQEPYNEQFF. CDR3 nucleotides: TGCGCCAGCAGCTTGGTACAAGAACCCTACAATGAGCAGTTCTTC.

The rearrangement joins TRBV6-5 to TRBJ2-7; 9 positions match TRBD2. Germline CDR1 is MNHEY and CDR2 is SVGAGI. V dropped 2 bases and J dropped 0; count of bases not matched to a gene: 5. The CDR3 is made up of 16 amino acids. CDR3 coding DNA: TGTGCCAGCAGTTACGGCGGGGGGGGGAGCTCCTACGAGCAGTACTTC. This codes for CASSYGGGGSSYEQYF.

This rearrangement joins TRBV19 to TRBJ2-5, with TRBD1 matching 9 bases. The CDR3 is made up of 14 amino acids. The V and J ends lost 6 bases and 2 bases, in that order; junction bases with no gene match: 4. Germline CDR1 reads LNHDA; CDR2 reads SQIVND (reference sequence). CDR3 DNA sequence: TGTGCCAGTAGAGAAGGACAGGGGCAAGAGACCCAGTACTTC. It codes for CASREGQGQETQYF. Variable domain in full (rest from reference TRBV19 and TRBJ2-5): DGGITQSPKYLFRKEGQNVTLSCEQNLNHDAMYWYRQDPGQGLRLIYYSQIVNDFQKGDIAEGYSVSREKKESFPLTVTSAQKNPTAFYLCASREGQGQETQYFGPGTRLLVL.